The rows below give T cell receptor beta chains drawn from one sample of a study of blood T cell repertoires in COVID-19. Sequenced by immunoSEQ multiplex PCR; TCRdb stores in-frame clones only, minus some. The table records about 43,000 clones, approximately 86% of them present only once. Specimen: peripheral blood. The receptors were gathered from a man aged 55 to 69 with active COVID-19. CDR3s include the opening cysteine and the closing phenylalanine or tryptophan. The order of the fields is V gene, J gene, clone size, D gene, CDR3 DNA, CDR3 protein. The D gene is left open where the match is weak. Expanded clones are given a class, and other clones once, few, many or no size at all.

>TRBV5-1|TRBJ2-3|NA|NA
TGCGCCAGCAGCTTGGCGCGGACAGATACGCAGTATTTT
CASSLARTDTQYF
>TRBV6-2/TRBV6-3|TRBJ2-3|once|TRBD2
TGTGCCAGCAGTCAAGGACTAGCGGTACTCACAGATACGCAGTATTTT
CASSQGLAVLTDTQYF
>TRBV3-1/TRBV3-2|TRBJ1-1|NA|TRBD1
TGTGCCAGCAGCCGTAGGACAGGGGGCTTCTCTGAAGCTTTCTTT
CASSRRTGGFSEAFF
>TRBV4-2|TRBJ1-1|NA|NA
TGTGCCAGCAGCCTTCGGTTCAACACTGAAGCTTTCTTT
CASSLRFNTEAFF
>TRBV29-1|TRBJ2-7|NA|TRBD2
TGCAGCGTCCGGACTAGCGGGGGGGCAGAGTCGTACTTC
CSVRTSGGAESYF
>TRBV7-9|TRBJ1-1|NA|TRBD1
TGTGCCAGCAGCTACCATTACAGGGGGATGAACACTGAAGCTTTCTTT
CASSYHYRGMNTEAFF
>TRBV18|TRBJ1-1|NA|NA
TGTGCCAGCTCACACGGGGGGAGAGGGAGCACTGAAGCTTTCTTT
CASSHGGRGSTEAFF
>TRBV7-6|TRBJ2-7|NA|NA
TGTGCCAGCAGCCCCCCTTACAGGGAGGGGGAGCAGTACTTC
CASSPPYREGEQYF
>TRBV6-1|TRBJ1-5|few|TRBD1
TGTGCCAGCAGTGAAGGGGCAGGGGGACGACAGCCCCAGCATTTT
CASSEGAGGRQPQHF
>TRBV3-1/TRBV3-2|TRBJ1-6|NA|NA
TGTGCCAGCAGCCACCGGCCAGACAGGTACTTTAATTCACCCCTCCACTTT
CASSHRPDRYFNSPLHF
>TRBV5-5|TRBJ2-7|NA|TRBD2
TGTGCCAGCAGCCTGATGGGAGGGAACGAGCAGTACTTC
CASSLMGGNEQYF
>TRBV9|TRBJ1-2|few|NA
TGTGCCAGCAGCGTAGACAGATATGGCTACACCTTC
CASSVDRYGYTF
>TRBV9|TRBJ1-6|NA|NA
TGTGCCAGCAGCGTATGGACAGAAAATTCACCCCTCCACTTT
CASSVWTENSPLHF
>TRBV2|TRBJ2-4|NA|TRBD1
TGTGCCAGCAGTGAAGGACAGGGGGGGAACATTCAGTACTTC
CASSEGQGGNIQYF
>TRBV4-1|TRBJ2-7|NA|NA
TGCGCCAGCAGATCAGGGCAGGGTTCCTACGAGCAGTACTTC
CASRSGQGSYEQYF
>TRBV18|TRBJ2-7|NA|TRBD2
TGTGCCAGCTCACAACTAGCGGGAGGGCCGTACGAGCAGTACTTC
CASSQLAGGPYEQYF
>TRBV7-3|TRBJ1-1|NA|TRBD1
TGTGCCAGCAGCTTATCGGGACAGCGAAACACTGAAGCTTTCTTT
CASSLSGQRNTEAFF
>TRBV5-1|TRBJ2-5|NA|TRBD1
TGCGCCAGCAGTGAACAGGGGCGGGAGACCCAGTACTTC
CASSEQGRETQYF
>TRBV2|TRBJ2-3|NA|NA
TGTGCCAGCAGTCTAGCGCGGGGCACAGATACGCAGTATTTT
CASSLARGTDTQYF
>TRBV5-8|TRBJ1-5|NA|NA
TGTGCCAGCAGCTGGGGGAGGGGGAGCCAGCCCCAGCATTTT
CASSWGRGSQPQHF
>TRBV9|TRBJ2-1|NA|TRBD2
TGTGCCAGCAGCGCCCGACTAGCGGGCTCCTACAATGAGCAGTTCTTC
CASSARLAGSYNEQFF
>TRBV7-9|TRBJ2-3|NA|NA
TGTGCCAGCAGCATTTCAGGGGATCGGGGCACAGATACGCAGTATTTT
CASSISGDRGTDTQYF
>TRBV7-2|TRBJ1-4|NA|NA
TGTGCCACCCGCCCCGGGACATGGGAAAAACTGTTTTTT
CATRPGTWEKLFF
>TRBV19|TRBJ2-1|NA|TRBD1
TGTGCCAGTAGTATAACTAGGACAGGGGGCAATGAGCAGTTCTTC
CASSITRTGGNEQFF